The 22 T cell receptor beta chains listed next were all sequenced from one sample in a study of blood T cell repertoires in COVID-19. The method was immunoSEQ multiplex PCR; TCRdb's version includes in-frame clones alone and lacks a portion of them. Here the sample spans about 480,000 clones, approximately 90% being singletons. The sequenced sample consisted of PBMCs or T cells enriched from blood (not recorded which). These TCRs come from a woman aged 55-69 years who had recovered from COVID-19.

The chain has TRBV7-9 and TRBJ2-5; 8 bases map to TRBD1. The CDR3 length is 16 residues. The germline gives CDR1 SEHNR, CDR2 FQNEAQ (reference sequence). Germline trimming cut 2 bases from V and 4 bases from J; bases unmatched to any gene: 9. CDR3 bases: TGTGCCAGCAGCTTACAGCGGACAGGGTCGGGAGAGACCCAGTACTTC. Protein: CASSLQRTGSGETQYF.

This sequence joins TRBV29-1 and TRBJ1-2; the D is unclear. V shed 4 bases and J shed 12 bases, with 21 bases lying between them. CDR1 is SQVTM, CDR2 ANQGSEA, per germline. The CDR3 consists of 13 residues. The CDR3 spells CSVVEGAAVRHTF. The CDR3 region has the DNA TGCAGCGTTGTTGAAGGAGCAGCTGTAAGACACACCTTC.

The chain links TRBV2 to TRBJ2-2, with 9 nucleotides matching TRBD2. CDR3 size: 18 residues. The V segment lost 6 bases and the J segment 2 bases; nucleotides outside the gene matches: 13. Germline CDR1 SNHLY, CDR2 FYNNEI. Here the CDR3 DNA reads TGTGCCAGCAGCTCCCGACAGACGGGACTAGCTAACACCGGGGAGCTGTTTTTT. Residues: CASSSRQTGLANTGELFF.

The rearrangement links TRBV19 to TRBJ1-2; D remains ambiguous. The CDR3 runs 12 residues. Germline V gene sequence: CDR1 LNHDA, CDR2 SQIVND (reference sequence). V lost 3 bases to trimming and J lost 4 bases, with 6 bases between them. The CDR3 is CASSINSYGYTF. Written as DNA, the CDR3 is TGTGCCAGTAGTATTAACTCCTATGGCTACACCTTC.

Points on this clone: Distinct nucleotide sequences in the sample also encode this CDR3. The gene calls are TRBV29-1 and TRBJ1-4; 9 bases are a match to TRBD1. Germline V gene lookup returns CDR1 SQVTM and CDR2 ANQGSEA. The CDR3 totals 13 residues. V gave up 6 bases and J gave up 5 bases; unmatched junction bases: 4. CDR3 sequence: CSVKGQGNEKLFF. CDR3 DNA: TGCAGCGTAAAGGGACAGGGAAATGAAAAACTGTTTTTT.

The chain joins TRBV5-1 to TRBJ2-5; TRBD2 matches 9 bases. CDR3 length: 13 amino acids. The ends lost 4 bases at V and 5 bases at J; junction bases unmatched: 3. CDR1 and CDR2 (germline): SGHRS, YFSETQ. Here the CDR3 reads CASSRGGVETQYF. CDR3 nucleotides: TGCGCCAGCAGCCGCGGGGGGGTGGAGACCCAGTACTTC.

This clone was counted once. This chain links TRBV23-1 with TRBJ2-7; weak D call: TRBD1 (7 bases). TRBV23-1 is recorded as an ORF, its role being uncertain. Trimming took 4 bases from V and 1 from J, leaving 11 bases between them. CDR3 length: 14 residues. The CDR3 is CASSLAGQSYEQYV. The CDR3 DNA reads TGCGCCAGCAGTCTGGCGGGACAGTCCTACGAGCAGTACGTC.

The gene calls are TRBV15 and TRBJ2-7, with D tentatively TRBD2 (5 bases). CDR3 size: 16 residues. Trimming pared 0 bases from V and 0 bases from J, leaving 12 bases between. Germline-derived CDR1 and CDR2 are LNHNV and YYDKDF (reference sequence). The DNA for the CDR3 is TGTGCCACCAGCAGAGAGAGGGCAGTGAGCTCCTACGAGCAGTACTTC. Amino acid sequence: CATSRERAVSSYEQYF.

The chain links TRBV5-1 to TRBJ1-1; perhaps TRBD1 as D (6 bases). Trimming shortened V by 4 bases and J by 11 bases, and 24 bases separated the two germline ends. The germline gives CDR1 SGHRS, CDR2 YFSETQ. The CDR3 consists of 15 residues. In DNA, the CDR3 is TGCGCCAGCAGCCACCCGGCTTCAATCCCAGGGGTGGCTTTCTTT. Encoded protein: CASSHPASIPGVAFF.

The rearrangement links TRBV3-1 (or the pseudogene TRBV3-2) to TRBJ1-5, with D perhaps matching TRBD1 (5 bases). Germline CDR1 and CDR2: LGHDT and YNNKEL (reference sequence). Trimming stripped 3 bases from V and 4 bases from J, with 16 bases between. This CDR3 is built from 16 residues. CDR3 sequence (DNA): TGTGCCAGCAGCCAGGCCGGGGGGGTAGGTAATCAGCCCCAGCATTTT. Its protein is CASSQAGGVGNQPQHF.

The chain has TRBV6-5 and TRBJ2-6, with 7 bases fitting TRBD2. In germline, CDR1 is MNHEY, CDR2 SVGAGI. This CDR3 spans 15 amino acids. Germline trimming cut 11 bases from V and 0 bases from J; bases unmatched to any gene: 7. The DNA for the CDR3 is TGTGCCGGGGAGGGAGGGGACTCTGGGGCCAACGTCCTGACTTTC. Encoded protein: CAGEGGDSGANVLTF.

The genes are TRBV7-8 and TRBJ1-4, with D unclear. V lost 0 bases, J lost 2 bases, and 7 bases lay in between. This CDR3 is 15 amino acids long. The germline CDR1 and CDR2 sequences are SGHVS and FQNEAQ. CDR3 sequence reads: CASSLAEQTNEKLFF. In DNA, the CDR3 is TGTGCCAGCAGCTTAGCGGAACAGACTAATGAAAAACTGTTTTTT.

This clone was seen a single time. This sequence joins TRBV2 and TRBJ1-2; 11 bases fit TRBD1. J gave up 8 bases and V 6 bases, and 8 bases lay outside the gene matches. Germline CDR1 SNHLY, CDR2 FYNNEI. The CDR3 is 14 residues long. The CDR3 DNA is TGTGCCAGCAGGATCGGACAGGGGGCGTTGGGCTACACCTTC. Encoded protein: CASRIGQGALGYTF. The entire variable domain, with the rest obtained from reference TRBV2 and TRBJ1-2, is as follows: EPEVTQTPSHQVTQMGQEVILRCVPISNHLYFYWYRQILGQKVEFLVSFYNNEISEKSEIFDDQFSVERPDGSNFTLKIRSTKLEDSAMYFCASRIGQGALGYTFGSGTRLTVV.

The chain recombines TRBV10-1 with TRBJ1-1; D is uncertain. The V gene lost 6 bases and the J gene lost 1 base, with 9 bases spanning the gap. Per the germline V gene, CDR1 is WNHNN and CDR2 is SYGVQD (reference sequence). This CDR3 region has 13 residues. CDR3 coding DNA: TGCGCCAGCAGGAGGAATTCGAACACTGAAGCTTTCTTT. It codes for CASRRNSNTEAFF.

This chain uses TRBV6-2 or TRBV6-3 with TRBJ2-7; D is possibly TRBD1 (6 bases). Per germline, CDR1 MNHEY and CDR2 SVGEGT. Trimming cost V 3 bases and J 6 bases, with 12 bases left between them. This CDR3 contains 13 residues. The DNA for the CDR3 is TGTGCCAGCAGTTATACAGGGTCTGGCGAGCAGTACGTC. It codes for CASSYTGSGEQYV.

The genes are TRBV6-5 and TRBJ1-2; no definite D call. The CDR3 totals 11 residues. Trimming cost V 7 bases and J 0 bases, with 3 bases left between them. Germline CDR1 and CDR2: MNHEY and SVGAGI. The CDR3 spells CASTTNYGYTF. CDR3 in DNA: TGTGCCAGCACAACTAACTATGGCTACACCTTC.

CDR3 nucleotides: TGTGCCAGCAGCTTGGTTGAGGGGGCAAATGAGCAGTTCTTC. It translates to CASSLVEGANEQFF. The chain couples TRBV5-4 to TRBJ2-1; 7 bases are shared with TRBD1. Germline CDR1 and CDR2: SGHNT and YYREEE (reference sequence). V dropped 0 bases and J dropped 7; count of bases not matched to a gene: 4. This CDR3 has 14 residues.

This chain uses TRBV29-1 with TRBJ2-7, with D maybe TRBD1 (5 bases). The V end was cut by 4 bases, the J end by 6 bases, with 13 bases between. The germline CDR1 and CDR2 sequences are SQVTM and ANQGSEA. The CDR3 spans 12 residues. The CDR3 sequence is CSVATAPSEQYF. CDR3 in DNA: TGCAGCGTTGCGACAGCACCCTCCGAGCAGTACTTC.

This clone was detected once. The chain has TRBV27 and TRBJ1-2; tentatively, D is TRBD1 (5 bases). CDR1 and CDR2 from the germline V gene are MNHEY and SMNVEV (reference sequence). The CDR3 has 14 amino acids. With 6 bases removed from V and 2 bases from J, the gap between germline ends came to 13 bases. The CDR3 nucleotides read TGTGCCAGCAGCCAGGGAGCGGGGAACTATGGCTACACCTTC. Residues: CASSQGAGNYGYTF.

This chain uses TRBV11-2 with TRBJ2-7; TRBD2 matches at 9 bases. V lost 4 bases and J lost 0; bases outside the gene matches: 7. Germline CDR1 and CDR2: SGHAT and FQNNGV. There are 16 residues in the CDR3. The CDR3 DNA is TGTGCCAGCAGCTCTCCCCTAGCGGGGCTCTCCTACGAGCAGTACGTC. It yields the protein CASSSPLAGLSYEQYV.

This chain links TRBV5-4 with TRBJ1-2; the match to TRBD1 covers 7 bases. The length of the CDR3 is 14 residues. Germline CDR1 and CDR2: SGHNT and YYREEE (reference sequence). The V and J ends lost 4 bases and 7 bases, in that order; junction bases with no gene match: 10. The CDR3 nucleotides are TGTGCCAGCAGCGTACAGGGGAGGTGGGGTGGCTACACCTTC. Its protein product is CASSVQGRWGGYTF.

The chain links TRBV5-6 to TRBJ1-1; 7 nucleotides match TRBD1. The germline V gene encodes CDR1 SGHDT and CDR2 YYEEEE. The CDR3 runs to 14 residues. V dropped 0 bases and J dropped 9; count of bases not matched to a gene: 8. The chain's CDR3 is CASSLDGTGEKAFF. The CDR3 nucleotides read TGTGCCAGCAGCTTGGATGGCACAGGGGAGAAAGCTTTCTTT.